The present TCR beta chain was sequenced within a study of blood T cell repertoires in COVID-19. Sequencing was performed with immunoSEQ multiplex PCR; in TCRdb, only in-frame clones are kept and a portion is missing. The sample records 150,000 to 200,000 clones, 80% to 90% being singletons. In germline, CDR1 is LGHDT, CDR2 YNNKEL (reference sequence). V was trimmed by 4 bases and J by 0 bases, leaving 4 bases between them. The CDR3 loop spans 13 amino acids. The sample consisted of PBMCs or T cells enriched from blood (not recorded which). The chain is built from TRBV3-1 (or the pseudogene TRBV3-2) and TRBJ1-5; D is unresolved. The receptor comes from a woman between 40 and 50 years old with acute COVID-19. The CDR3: CASSLYSNQPQHF. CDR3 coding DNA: TGTGCCAGCAGCCTATATAGCAATCAGCCCCAGCATTTT.